A selection of T cell receptor beta chains follows, all from one sample in a study of T-cell memory formation after mild COVID-19. TCRdb called the 5' RACE reads again in MiXCR, with one record for every CDR3 protein. Seen here are approximately 400,000 distinct CDR3 sequences, about 20% observed once, and the top ten hold around a fifth. Sequenced material: PBMCs or a T cell subset sorted from them (not recorded which). The receptors originated from a man between 18 and 29 years old who had mild COVID-19 (a few samples of this study predate the infection). Cell type and time point are not known. CDR3s include the opening cysteine and the closing phenylalanine or tryptophan. D genes are given only for firm matches. Not every row has a clone size; where given, it reads once, few, many or a size class.

D: .
J: TRBJ2-2
size: .
V: TRBV7-9
DNA: TGTGCCAGCAGCGGTTGGGACACCGCTCGGGGGGAGCTGTTTTTT
CDR3: CASSGWDTARGELFF

D: TRBD2
J: TRBJ2-1
size: .
V: TRBV3-1
DNA: TGTGCCAGCAGCCGAGGGCGGGGGACCTATTCCAATGAGCAGTTCTTC
CDR3: CASSRGRGTYSNEQFF

D: TRBD1
J: TRBJ2-3
size: few
V: TRBV3-1
DNA: TGTGCCAGCAGCCAAGAAGGGACAGGTAGCACAGATACGCAGTATTTT
CDR3: CASSQEGTGSTDTQYF

D: .
J: TRBJ1-2
size: .
V: TRBV12-3/TRBV12-4
DNA: TGTGCCAGCGTTGCCTTTCAGGGTTCGCGTGGCTACACCTTC
CDR3: CASVAFQGSRGYTF

D: .
J: TRBJ1-2
size: few
V: TRBV30
DNA: TGTGCCTGGAGTTATGAAGGGATCGATGACACCTTC
CDR3: CAWSYEGIDDTF

D: TRBD2
J: TRBJ2-2
size: .
V: TRBV7-9
DNA: TGTGCCAGCAGCTTAGCAGCGGGGGGCTTCGCCGGGGAGCTGTTTTTT
CDR3: CASSLAAGGFAGELFF

D: TRBD1
J: TRBJ1-4
size: .
V: TRBV6-2/TRBV6-3
DNA: TGTGCCAGCAATCCAAGGGGGCTTCAGGAAAAACTGTTTTTT
CDR3: CASNPRGLQEKLFF

D: .
J: TRBJ2-4
size: .
V: TRBV3-1
DNA: TGTGCCAGCAGTTCTAACTCTGAGGCCAAAAACATTCAGTACTTC
CDR3: CASSSNSEAKNIQYF

D: .
J: TRBJ2-1
size: .
V: TRBV11-2
DNA: TGTGCCAGCAGTCTCTTCGGAAACAAGAAGGAGCAGTTCTTC
CDR3: CASSLFGNKKEQFF

D: .
J: TRBJ1-3
size: .
V: TRBV4-2
DNA: TGTGCCAGCAGCCAAGTTTCTGCAGGGAGCTCTGGAAACACCATGTATTTT
CDR3: CASSQVSAGSSGNTMYF

D: .
J: TRBJ1-6
size: .
V: TRBV11-2
DNA: TGTGCCAGCAGCCCACGAAATCAGGGAACGAAAGGATCACCCCTCCACTTT
CDR3: CASSPRNQGTKGSPLHF

D: TRBD2
J: TRBJ2-7
size: few
V: TRBV6-2/TRBV6-3
DNA: TGTGCCAGCACCCTGCGGGGGGTTGAAAGCTACGAGCAGTACTTC
CDR3: CASTLRGVESYEQYF

D: .
J: TRBJ1-6
size: .
V: TRBV6-2/TRBV6-3
DNA: TGTGCCAGCAGTTACTCAGGCGAACGGCGTAATTCACCCCTCCACTTT
CDR3: CASSYSGERRNSPLHF

D: .
J: TRBJ1-5
size: .
V: TRBV6-2/TRBV6-3
DNA: TGTGCCAGCGGACAGTTGTATAGCAATCAGCCCCAGCATTTT
CDR3: CASGQLYSNQPQHF

D: .
J: TRBJ2-1
size: few
V: TRBV5-1
DNA: TGCGCCAGCAGCACCCGACAGGTTCGGGGGAATGAGCAGTTCTTC
CDR3: CASSTRQVRGNEQFF

D: .
J: TRBJ2-3
size: .
V: TRBV4-1
DNA: TGCGCCAGCAGCCAACTAGCAACACCTGGCACAGATACGCAGTATTTT
CDR3: CASSQLATPGTDTQYF

D: TRBD1
J: TRBJ1-4
size: few
V: TRBV4-3
DNA: TGCGCCAGCAGCCAAGACCCAGGGGTTACAGGGGGAATTAAAGGGACTAATGAAAAACTGTTTTTT
CDR3: CASSQDPGVTGGIKGTNEKLFF

D: .
J: TRBJ1-4
size: few
V: TRBV4-1
DNA: TGCGCCAGCAGCCAAGGGAAGAGAGGAGGTAATGAAAAACTGTTTTTT
CDR3: CASSQGKRGGNEKLFF

D: .
J: TRBJ2-1
size: .
V: TRBV5-1
DNA: TGCGCCAGCAGCTTGGCGGCAGGGGTCAATGAGCAGTTCTTC
CDR3: CASSLAAGVNEQFF

D: .
J: TRBJ2-1
size: few
V: TRBV12-3/TRBV12-4
DNA: TGTGCCAGCAGACCTGGCACTCAGGCTGGGGGTGAGCAGTTCTTC
CDR3: CASRPGTQAGGEQFF

D: .
J: TRBJ2-2
size: few
V: TRBV7-3
DNA: TGTGCCAGCAGCGCCGAATTAGCGGTCGGGGAGCTGTTTTTT
CDR3: CASSAELAVGELFF

D: .
J: TRBJ2-5
size: few
V: TRBV3-1
DNA: TGTGCCAGCAGCCCGACCATGAAAGGAGAGACCCAGTACTTC
CDR3: CASSPTMKGETQYF

D: .
J: TRBJ2-7
size: few
V: TRBV7-9
DNA: TGTGCCAGCAGCCCTGGGGCAGACTACGAGCAGTACTTC
CDR3: CASSPGADYEQYF

D: .
J: TRBJ2-2
size: .
V: TRBV28
DNA: TGTGCCAGCATGGCAGGGCAAGCCGGGGAGCTGTTTTTT
CDR3: CASMAGQAGELFF

D: .
J: TRBJ2-6
size: .
V: TRBV20-1
DNA: TGCAGTGCTAGAGATCTCAAATCCCCTGGGGCCAACGTCCTGACTTTC
CDR3: CSARDLKSPGANVLTF

D: TRBD1
J: TRBJ2-2
size: .
V: TRBV5-1
DNA: TGCGCCAGCAGCTTATTTGGGACAGGGAACACCGGGGAGCTGTTTTTT
CDR3: CASSLFGTGNTGELFF

D: TRBD1
J: TRBJ1-4
size: few
V: TRBV4-1
DNA: TGCGCCAGCAGGGACAGGGCCCATAATGAAAAACTGTTTTTT
CDR3: CASRDRAHNEKLFF

D: .
J: TRBJ2-3
size: .
V: TRBV7-9
DNA: TGTGCCAGCAGCTTGGGCCGGGACTGGCAGGATACGCAGTATTTT
CDR3: CASSLGRDWQDTQYF

D: .
J: TRBJ1-6
size: .
V: TRBV23-1
DNA: TGCGCCAGCAGAACCGGGTGTGGCGATTCACCCCTCCACTTT
CDR3: CASRTGCGDSPLHF

D: .
J: TRBJ2-5
size: many
V: TRBV5-5
DNA: TGTGCCAGCAGCCGCGACACAGGGCCCCAAGAGACCCAGTACTTC
CDR3: CASSRDTGPQETQYF

D: .
J: TRBJ1-5
size: few
V: TRBV4-1
DNA: TGCGCCAGCAGCCAAGAACAAGGGGCCAGCAATCAGCCCCAGCATTTT
CDR3: CASSQEQGASNQPQHF

D: TRBD2
J: TRBJ2-3
size: .
V: TRBV7-9
DNA: TGTGCCAGCAGCTCTAGGCGGGGGGGCGTTGGAGATACGCAGTATTTT
CDR3: CASSSRRGGVGDTQYF

D: .
J: TRBJ2-2
size: .
V: TRBV10-3
DNA: TGTGCCATCACTTTCGGGCCCTTCACCGGGGAGCTGTTTTTT
CDR3: CAITFGPFTGELFF

D: TRBD1
J: TRBJ2-5
size: few
V: TRBV3-1
DNA: TGTGCCAGCAGCCTGGGTACCCACCAGACAGGGGAGACCCAGTACTTC
CDR3: CASSLGTHQTGETQYF

D: TRBD1
J: TRBJ1-1
size: few
V: TRBV11-2
DNA: TGTGCCAGCAGCTTCGGGGTTAGGACAGGGAGAGAAGCTTTCTTT
CDR3: CASSFGVRTGREAFF

D: TRBD1
J: TRBJ1-6
size: .
V: TRBV10-3
DNA: TGTGCCATCAGCGACGAGGGGGCGAGCTCCTATAATTCACCCCTCCACTTT
CDR3: CAISDEGASSYNSPLHF

D: .
J: TRBJ2-4
size: .
V: TRBV7-3
DNA: TGTGCCAGCAGCTTAAGTCCCGCCGAAAACATTCAGTACTTC
CDR3: CASSLSPAENIQYF

D: .
J: TRBJ2-2
size: .
V: TRBV4-1
DNA: TGCGCCAGCAGCCAAGGGGGACCGACGACCGGCACCGGGGAGCTGTTTTTT
CDR3: CASSQGGPTTGTGELFF

D: .
J: TRBJ2-4
size: few
V: TRBV7-9
DNA: TGTGCCAGCAGCCAACAGGGCCAGGGGACCAAAAACATTCAGTACTTC
CDR3: CASSQQGQGTKNIQYF

D: .
J: TRBJ2-1
size: .
V: TRBV6-2/TRBV6-3
DNA: TGTGCCAGCAGTTTGGACTCCCCCTTTAGCAATGAGCAGTTCTTC
CDR3: CASSLDSPFSNEQFF

D: .
J: TRBJ2-2
size: .
V: TRBV28
DNA: TGTGCCAGCAAGGGGACCGGGACTTCCAACACCGGGGAGCTGTTTTTT
CDR3: CASKGTGTSNTGELFF

D: TRBD1
J: TRBJ1-1
size: .
V: TRBV9
DNA: TGTGCCAGCAGCGTAGGGGACAGAGACACTGAAGCTTTCTTT
CDR3: CASSVGDRDTEAFF

D: TRBD1
J: TRBJ2-3
size: .
V: TRBV7-9
DNA: TGTGCCAGCAGCTTAGCTAACAGGGGCCCGAGCACAGATACGCAGTATTTT
CDR3: CASSLANRGPSTDTQYF

D: .
J: TRBJ2-5
size: few
V: TRBV25-1
DNA: TGTGCCAGCAGTGCGCCCCGGCCGGCCCGCGGAGAGACCCAGTACTTC
CDR3: CASSAPRPARGETQYF

D: .
J: TRBJ2-1
size: few
V: TRBV27
DNA: TGTGCCAGCAGTTTAGGGGGGTGGGACAATGAGCAGTTCTTC
CDR3: CASSLGGWDNEQFF